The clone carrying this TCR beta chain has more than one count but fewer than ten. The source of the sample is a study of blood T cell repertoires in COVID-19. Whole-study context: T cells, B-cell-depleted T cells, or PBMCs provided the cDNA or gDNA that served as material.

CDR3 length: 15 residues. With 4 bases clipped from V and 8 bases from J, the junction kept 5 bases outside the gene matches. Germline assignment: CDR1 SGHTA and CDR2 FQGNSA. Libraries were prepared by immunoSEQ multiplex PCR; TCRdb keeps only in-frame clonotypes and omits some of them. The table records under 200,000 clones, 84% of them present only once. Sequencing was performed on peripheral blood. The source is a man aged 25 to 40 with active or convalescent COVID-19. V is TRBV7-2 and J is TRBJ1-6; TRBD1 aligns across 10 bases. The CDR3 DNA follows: TGTGCCAGCAGCTCACGACAGGGGGCGGATTCACCCCTCCACTTT. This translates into CASSSRQGADSPLHF. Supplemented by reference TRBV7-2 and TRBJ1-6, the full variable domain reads GAGVSQSPSNKVTEKGKDVELRCDPISGHTALYWYRQSLGQGLEFLIYFQGNSAPDKSGLPSDRFSAERTGGSVSTLTIQRTQQEDSAVYLCASSSRQGADSPLHFGNGTRLTVT.